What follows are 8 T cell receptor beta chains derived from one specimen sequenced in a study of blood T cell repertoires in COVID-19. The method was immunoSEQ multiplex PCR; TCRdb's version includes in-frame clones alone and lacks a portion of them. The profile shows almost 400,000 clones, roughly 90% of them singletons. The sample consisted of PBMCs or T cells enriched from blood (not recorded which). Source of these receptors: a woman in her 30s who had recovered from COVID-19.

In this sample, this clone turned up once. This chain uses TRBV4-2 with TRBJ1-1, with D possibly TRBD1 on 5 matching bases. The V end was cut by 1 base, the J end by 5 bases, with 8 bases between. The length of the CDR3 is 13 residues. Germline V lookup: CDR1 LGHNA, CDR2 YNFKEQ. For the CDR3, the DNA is TGTGCCAGCAGCCAAGCAGGGTGGACTGAAGCTTTCTTT. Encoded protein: CASSQAGWTEAFF.

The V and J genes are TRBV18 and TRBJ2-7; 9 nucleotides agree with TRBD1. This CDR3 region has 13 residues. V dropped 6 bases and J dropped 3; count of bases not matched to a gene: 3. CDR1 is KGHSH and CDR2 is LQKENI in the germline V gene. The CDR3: CASSRDRDYEQYF. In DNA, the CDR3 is TGTGCCAGCTCCCGGGACAGGGACTACGAGCAGTACTTC.

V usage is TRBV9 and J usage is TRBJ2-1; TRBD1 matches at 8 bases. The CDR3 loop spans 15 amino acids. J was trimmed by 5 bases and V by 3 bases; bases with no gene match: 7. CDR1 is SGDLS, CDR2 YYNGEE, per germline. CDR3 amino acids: CASSGSGTGHNEQFF. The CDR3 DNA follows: TGTGCCAGCAGCGGCTCCGGGACAGGACACAATGAGCAGTTCTTC.

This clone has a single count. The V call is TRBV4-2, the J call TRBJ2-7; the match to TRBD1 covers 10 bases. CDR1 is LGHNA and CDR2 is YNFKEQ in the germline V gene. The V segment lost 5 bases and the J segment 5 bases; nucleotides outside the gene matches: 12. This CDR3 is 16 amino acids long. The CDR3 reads CASSTTPGQGIHEQYF. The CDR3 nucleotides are TGTGCCAGCAGCACAACACCGGGACAGGGGATCCACGAGCAGTACTTC.

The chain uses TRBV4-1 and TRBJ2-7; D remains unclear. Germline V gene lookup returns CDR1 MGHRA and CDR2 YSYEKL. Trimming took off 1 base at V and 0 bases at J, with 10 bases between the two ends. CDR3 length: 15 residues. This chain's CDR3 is CASSQVKKSSYEQYF. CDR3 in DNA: TGCGCCAGCAGCCAAGTGAAGAAGAGCTCCTACGAGCAGTACTTC.

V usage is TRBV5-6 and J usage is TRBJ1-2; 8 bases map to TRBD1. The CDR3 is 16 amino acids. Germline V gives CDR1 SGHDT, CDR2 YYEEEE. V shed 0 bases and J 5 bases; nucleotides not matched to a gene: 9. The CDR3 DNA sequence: TGTGCCAGCAGCTTGGCCCGAGACAGGGGTAGTTATGGCTACACCTTC. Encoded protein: CASSLARDRGSYGYTF.

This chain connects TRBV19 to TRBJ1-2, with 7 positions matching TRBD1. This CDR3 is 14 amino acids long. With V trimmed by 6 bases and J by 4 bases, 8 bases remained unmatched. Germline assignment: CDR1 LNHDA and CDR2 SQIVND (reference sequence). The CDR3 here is CASRPGTVPYGYTF. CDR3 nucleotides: TGTGCCAGTAGACCCGGGACAGTGCCCTATGGCTACACCTTC.

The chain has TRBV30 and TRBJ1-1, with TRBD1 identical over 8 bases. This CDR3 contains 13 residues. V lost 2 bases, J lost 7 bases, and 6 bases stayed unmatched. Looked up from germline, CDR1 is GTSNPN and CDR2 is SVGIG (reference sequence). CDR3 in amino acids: CAWSSSGQGEAFF. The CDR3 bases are TGTGCCTGGAGTTCCTCCGGACAGGGTGAAGCTTTCTTT.